Listed below are T cell receptor beta chains from one sample, sequenced in a study of cytomegalovirus exposure and HLA in healthy donors. Data came from immunoSEQ multiplex PCR; TCRdb stores just in-frame clones and leaves some out. The profile shows under 200,000 clones, around 78% of them singletons. The sequencing input was PBMCs. These receptors originate from a woman aged 30 to 39 in good health and CMV-seropositive. Both conserved end residues are part of each CDR3. D genes are given only for firm matches. Size values are once, few and many counts, or a class for expanded clones, and some rows have none.

abundance | j_gene | d_gene | v_gene | CDR3nt | CDR3aa
NA | TRBJ2-4 | TRBD1 | TRBV5-1 | TGCGCCAGCGGAGAACAGGGGTCCAAAAACATTCAGTACTTC | CASGEQGSKNIQYF
NA | TRBJ1-2 | NA | TRBV15 | TGTGCCACCAGCAGAGATCGGGAGGGAGTAATTAGCTACACCTTC | CATSRDREGVISYTF
NA | TRBJ1-1 | NA | TRBV6-5 | TGTGCCAGCAGTGCCCTATTGAACACTGAAGCTTTCTTT | CASSALLNTEAFF
NA | TRBJ2-7 | TRBD1 | TRBV19 | TGTGCCAGTAGTTCCGGGACAGGGGGTCCGATCTACGAGCAGTACTTC | CASSSGTGGPIYEQYF
NA | TRBJ1-2 | NA | TRBV4-1 | TGCGCCAGCAGCCAAGTCCTGGGCCCTAACTATGGCTACACCTTC | CASSQVLGPNYGYTF
NA | TRBJ2-2 | TRBD2 | TRBV12-5 | TGTGCTAGTGGTTTGGCGACGGGGGGAGGAACCGGGGAGCTGTTTTTT | CASGLATGGGTGELFF
NA | TRBJ1-6 | TRBD1 | TRBV7-9 | TGTGCCAGCAGCCCGGACAGGGAGACCAGTTATAATTCACCCCTCCACTTT | CASSPDRETSYNSPLHF
NA | TRBJ2-1 | TRBD2 | TRBV29-1 | TGCAGCGTTGAGTCGGCACTAGCGGGGGCCTACAATGAGCAGTTCTTC | CSVESALAGAYNEQFF
NA | TRBJ1-2 | NA | TRBV7-9 | TGTGCCAGCAGCTTAGCGATCGCGTACTATGGCTACACCTTC | CASSLAIAYYGYTF
NA | TRBJ2-1 | TRBD2 | TRBV5-1 | TGCGCCAGCAGCCGGGAACTAGCGGGAGTGGGCAATGAGCAGTTCTTC | CASSRELAGVGNEQFF
NA | TRBJ1-4 | NA | TRBV7-2 | TGTGCCAGCAGCTACAGGTTTCATTCAACTAATGAAAAACTGTTTTTT | CASSYRFHSTNEKLFF
few | TRBJ2-4 | NA | TRBV2 | TGTGCCAGCAGGCAGGGGACCCTAGCCAAAAACATTCAGTACTTC | CASRQGTLAKNIQYF
NA | TRBJ2-3 | TRBD2 | TRBV6-1 | TGTGCCAGCAGTGTATTGGGGGAGGGCCAAGATACGCAGTATTTT | CASSVLGEGQDTQYF
NA | TRBJ1-2 | NA | TRBV30 | TGTGCCTGGAGTCCCACAGGGAATTACGGCTACACCTTC | CAWSPTGNYGYTF
once | TRBJ2-1 | NA | TRBV5-1 | TGCGCCAGCAGCCGTACGAACCCCAGCTCCTACAATGAGCAGTTCTTC | CASSRTNPSSYNEQFF
NA | TRBJ1-6 | TRBD1 | TRBV7-9 | TGTGCCAGCAGCTCAGGGGGCTATTCACCCCTCCACTTT | CASSSGGYSPLHF
once | TRBJ2-7 | TRBD2 | TRBV9 | TGTGCCAGCAGCGCGGGACTAGCGGGGGCCTCCTACGAGCAGTACTTC | CASSAGLAGASYEQYF
NA | TRBJ1-1 | NA | TRBV19 | TGTGCCTGCGGAGGGTTCACTGAAGCTTTCTTT | CACGGFTEAFF
NA | TRBJ1-5 | NA | TRBV5-4 | TGTGCCAGCAGCTTGGGGACAGACCAGCCCCAGCATTTT | CASSLGTDQPQHF
NA | TRBJ2-1 | TRBD2 | TRBV13 | TGTGCCAGCAGCGTAACTAGCGGTTCCTACAATGAGCAGTTCTTC | CASSVTSGSYNEQFF
once | TRBJ2-4 | TRBD2 | TRBV25-1 | TGTGCCAGCAGCCATGGTGGGGGGGTAAACATTCAGTACTTC | CASSHGGGVNIQYF
NA | TRBJ2-3 | TRBD1 | TRBV6-5 | TGTGCCAGCAGACTCCAGGGGGCGGGCGGTACGCAGTATTTT | CASRLQGAGGTQYF
NA | TRBJ1-3 | NA | TRBV25-1 | TGTGCCAGCAGTGAGTCTCTAGGGAGAAGAAACACCATATATTTT | CASSESLGRRNTIYF
NA | TRBJ2-7 | NA | TRBV5-6 | TGTGCCAGCAGCCCAGGACTGACCGCCTACGAGCAGTACTTC | CASSPGLTAYEQYF
NA | TRBJ1-2 | TRBD1 | TRBV29-1 | TGCAGCGTTGGCGGGACAGGGTATGGCTACACCTTC | CSVGGTGYGYTF
once | TRBJ1-5 | TRBD1 | TRBV2 | TGTGCCAGCAAAGGGACAGGAGATCAGCCCCAGCATTTT | CASKGTGDQPQHF
NA | TRBJ1-2 | TRBD1 | TRBV6-5 | TGTGCCAGCAGCCCCAGACAGGGTGGGGTCGCCTTC | CASSPRQGGVAF
NA | TRBJ2-7 | TRBD1 | TRBV30 | TGTGCCTGGAGTGGGACAGGGGTGGGTTACGAGCAGTACTTC | CAWSGTGVGYEQYF
NA | TRBJ2-7 | NA | TRBV6-1 | TGTGCCAGCAGAGAGAGCGGCAACTACGAGCAGTACTTC | CASRESGNYEQYF
NA | TRBJ2-1 | TRBD2 | TRBV6-4 | TGTGCCAGCAGTGACTCCCCTAGACTAGCGGAACCCAATGAGCAGTTCTTC | CASSDSPRLAEPNEQFF
NA | TRBJ1-4 | TRBD1 | TRBV25-1 | TGTGCCAGCAGTGGGACAGGATCAAATGAAAAACTGTTTTTT | CASSGTGSNEKLFF
NA | TRBJ1-1 | NA | TRBV6-1 | TGTGCCAGCAGTGAAGCGAAGCTGATCCCTCGAGAAGCTTTCTTT | CASSEAKLIPREAFF
NA | TRBJ1-5 | TRBD1 | TRBV27 | TGTGCCAGCAGTGCCGCGGAAGCAGGGGGTCATAGCAATCAGCCCCAGCATTTT | CASSAAEAGGHSNQPQHF
NA | TRBJ1-6 | NA | TRBV6-1 | TGTGCCAGCAGTGAAGAAATGGGGGCAGGGAATTCACCCCTCCACTTT | CASSEEMGAGNSPLHF
NA | TRBJ1-1 | NA | TRBV29-1 | TGCAGCGTTGACCCGGGTGGCACTGAAGCTTTCTTT | CSVDPGGTEAFF
once | TRBJ2-5 | NA | TRBV6-1 | TGTGCCAGCAGTGAAGCGAACGGGTCGGAGAAGACCCAGTACTTC | CASSEANGSEKTQYF
NA | TRBJ1-2 | NA | TRBV29-1 | TGCAGCGTTGGGACCGGGACTTTGGGTGGCTACACCTTC | CSVGTGTLGGYTF
NA | TRBJ1-5 | TRBD1 | TRBV6-1 | TGTGCCAGCAGACCGGGACAGATGATCAATCAGCCCCAGCATTTT | CASRPGQMINQPQHF
NA | TRBJ1-2 | TRBD1 | TRBV30 | TGTGCCTGGAGTGGACAGGGGGCTAACTATGGCTACACCTTC | CAWSGQGANYGYTF
NA | TRBJ2-3 | NA | TRBV7-9 | TGTGCCAGCAGCTCCAGTGTACAGAACACAGATACGCAGTATTTT | CASSSSVQNTDTQYF
NA | TRBJ2-7 | TRBD1 | TRBV5-1 | TGCGCCAGCAGCTTAGGACAGGGAAACTACGAGCAGTACTTC | CASSLGQGNYEQYF
few | TRBJ2-2 | NA | TRBV7-8 | TGTGCCAGCAGGGCGGGGATTGATTACGGGGAGCTGTTTTTT | CASRAGIDYGELFF
NA | TRBJ1-2 | NA | TRBV28 | TGTGCCAGCAGGGATAGGTACAGAAACTATGGCTACACCTTC | CASRDRYRNYGYTF
NA | TRBJ1-1 | TRBD1 | TRBV5-6 | TGTGCCAGCAGCTGGCCGGACAGGGTTAACACTGAAGCTTTCTTT | CASSWPDRVNTEAFF
NA | TRBJ1-1 | NA | TRBV6-5 | TGTGCCACTGCCCTGCGACAGATGAACACTGAAGCTTTCTTT | CATALRQMNTEAFF
NA | TRBJ1-2 | NA | TRBV5-1 | TGCGCCAGCAGCATCGGGGGTGGCTATGGCTACACCTTC | CASSIGGGYGYTF
NA | TRBJ2-5 | TRBD2 | TRBV6-5 | TGTGCCAGCAGCCCGGGACTAGCTAAAGAGACCCAGTACTTC | CASSPGLAKETQYF
NA | TRBJ1-1 | TRBD1 | TRBV7-9 | TGTGCCAGCAGCTCGCCGGGACAGGGAATCATGAACACTGAAGCTTTCTTT | CASSSPGQGIMNTEAFF
NA | TRBJ1-1 | NA | TRBV2 | TGTGCCAGCAGTGTAATGCGGAACACTGAAGCTTTCTTT | CASSVMRNTEAFF
NA | TRBJ1-1 | TRBD1 | TRBV5-1 | TGCGCCAGCAGCGTAGGGACAGGGGGCCTGGTCACTGAAGCTTTCTTT | CASSVGTGGLVTEAFF